This T cell receptor beta chain appears in the sequencing data of a study of vaccination and CD4 T cells after COVID-19. Study as a whole: Cultures acting as controls obtained a CEFX pool, an HIV-1 Nef pool, or no peptide.

By its share, this clonotype is medium-sized (0.01 to 0.1%). Its antigen is as yet unknown. Treatment denoted: roughly ten-day PBMC culture with coronavirus spike peptide pools or control peptides (ViraFEST assay). Unexposed donor CD4+ T cells predated the COVID-19 pandemic, collected 2011-2018. Once obtained from cultured CD4+ T cells, the DNA was sequenced using the Oncomine TCR Beta short-read assay. TCRdb called the PCR reads again in MiXCR, with one record for every CDR3 protein. In the table there are about 1,900 distinct CDR3 sequences, over 15% of which are singletons. J lost 3 bases, V lost 5 bases, and 5 bases had no gene match. CDR1 and CDR2 (germline): SGHTA, FQGTGA. The CDR3 loop spans 15 amino acids.

Input material: CD4+ T cells from blood, cultured in vitro. The chain employs TRBV7-3 and TRBJ2-2; 8 bases fit TRBD1. The clonotype was recovered from a human donor in good health. CDR3 region: CASSTRQGYTGELFF. The CDR3 DNA sequence: TGTGCCAGCAGCACCCGACAGGGGTACACCGGGGAGCTGTTTTTT.